This T cell receptor beta chain originates from a study of T cells in Graves' hyperthyroidism and ophthalmopathy. Absence of ophthalmopathy progression within 18 months defined stable Graves' hyperthyroidism. Lactation, pregnancy, other autoimmune disease or uncontrolled infection excluded patients. As regards this clonotype: Its antigen is currently unknown.

Overall study results and limits: Most thyroid clonotypes with frequency above 0.001 were detected in blood. In validation, the model predicted ophthalmopathy. These predictions came a median approximately 6.5 months before onset.

CDR1 is SGHRS and CDR2 is YFSETQ in the germline V gene. The ends lost 4 bases at V and 4 bases at J; junction bases unmatched: 7. This CDR3 spans 15 amino acids. RNA transcripts served as the template for amplifying TCR beta CDR3 regions. Using the HTBI primer set, a first-round RT-PCR was run on the TCR CDR3. From the multiplex PCR reads, TCRdb called clonotypes with MiXCR, one entry per CDR3 protein. The sample yields approximately 400,000 distinct CDR3 sequences, around 25% seen once. The genes are TRBV5-1 and TRBJ2-1, with 8 bases that match TRBD2. This clonotype originated in a man aged 50 to 60 with Graves' hyperthyroidism. Material: blood. The CDR3 loop is CASSPREGHYNEQFF. The CDR3, as DNA: TGCGCCAGCAGCCCTCGGGAGGGCCATTACAATGAGCAGTTCTTC.